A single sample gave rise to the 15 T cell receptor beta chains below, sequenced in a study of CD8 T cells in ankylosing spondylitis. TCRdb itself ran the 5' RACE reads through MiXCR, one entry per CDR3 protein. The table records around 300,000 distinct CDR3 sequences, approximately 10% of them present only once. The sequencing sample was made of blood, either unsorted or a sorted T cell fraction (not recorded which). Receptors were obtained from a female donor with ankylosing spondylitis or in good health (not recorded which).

The CDR3, as DNA: TGTGCCACCAGCAGGGCTACTACAGGGACCTACAATGAGCAGTTCTTC. Encoded protein: CATSRATTGTYNEQFF. V is TRBV15 and J is TRBJ2-1, with a tentative D call TRBD1 (6 bases). V lost 3 bases and J 2 bases, leaving 14 bases between the germline ends. CDR1 is LNHNV and CDR2 is YYDKDF in the germline V gene (reference sequence). The CDR3 sequence is 16 residues long.

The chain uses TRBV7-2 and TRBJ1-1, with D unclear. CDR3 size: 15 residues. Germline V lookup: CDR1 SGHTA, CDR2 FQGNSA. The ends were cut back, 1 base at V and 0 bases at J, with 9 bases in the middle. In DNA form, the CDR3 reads TGTGCCAGCAGCTTAGACGCCGGGTTGAACACTGAAGCTTTCTTT. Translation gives CASSLDAGLNTEAFF.

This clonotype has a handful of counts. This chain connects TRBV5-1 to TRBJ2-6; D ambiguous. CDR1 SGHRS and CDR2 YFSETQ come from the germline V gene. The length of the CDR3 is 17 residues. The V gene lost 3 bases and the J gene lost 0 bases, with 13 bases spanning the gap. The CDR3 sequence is CASSSRTTSSGANVLTF. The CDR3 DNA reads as TGCGCCAGCAGCTCACGAACTACCAGCTCTGGGGCCAACGTCCTGACTTTC.

DNA of the CDR3: TGCAGTGCGGCAACCGGGACAGGAGTCTATGGCTACACCTTC. It yields the protein CSAATGTGVYGYTF. The chain joins TRBV20-1 to TRBJ1-2; TRBD1 agrees at 8 bases. V trimming: 6 bases; J trimming: 4 bases; junction bases outside the gene matches: 10. Germline CDR1 and CDR2: DFQATT and SNEGSKA (reference sequence). The CDR3 has 14 residues.

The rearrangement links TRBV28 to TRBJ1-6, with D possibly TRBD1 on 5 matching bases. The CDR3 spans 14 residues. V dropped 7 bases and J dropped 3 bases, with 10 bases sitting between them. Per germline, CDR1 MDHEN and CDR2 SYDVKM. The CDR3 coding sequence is TGTGCCAGCAAACCCAGGGACTATAATTCACCCCTCCACTTT. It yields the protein CASKPRDYNSPLHF.

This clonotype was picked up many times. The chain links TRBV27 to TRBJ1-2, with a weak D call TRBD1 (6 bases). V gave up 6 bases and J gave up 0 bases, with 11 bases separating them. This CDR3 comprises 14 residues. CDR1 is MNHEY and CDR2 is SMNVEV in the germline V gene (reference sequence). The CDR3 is CASSAQGPNYGYTF. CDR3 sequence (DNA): TGTGCCAGCAGCGCACAGGGTCCTAACTATGGCTACACCTTC.

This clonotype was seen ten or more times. In nucleotides, the CDR3 is TGTGCCATCGGGCCGAAAGACATTCAGTACTTC. This translates into CAIGPKDIQYF. The gene calls are TRBV10-3 and TRBJ2-4; D is unresolved. The CDR3 loop spans 11 amino acids. CDR1 ENHRY and CDR2 SYGVKD come from the germline V gene. V was cut by 8 bases and J by 8 bases, with 10 bases left in between.

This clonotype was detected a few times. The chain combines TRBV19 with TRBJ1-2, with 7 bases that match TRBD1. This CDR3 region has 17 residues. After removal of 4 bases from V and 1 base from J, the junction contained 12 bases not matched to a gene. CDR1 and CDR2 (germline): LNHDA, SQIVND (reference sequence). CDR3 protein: CASSTPRGQEINYGYTF. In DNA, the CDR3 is TGTGCCAGTAGTACACCTCGAGGACAGGAGATTAACTATGGCTACACCTTC.

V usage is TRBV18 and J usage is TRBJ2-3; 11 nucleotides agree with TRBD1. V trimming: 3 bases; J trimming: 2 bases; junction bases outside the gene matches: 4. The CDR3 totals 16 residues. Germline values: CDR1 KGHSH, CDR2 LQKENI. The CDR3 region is CASSPGQGGTTDTQYF. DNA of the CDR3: TGTGCCAGCTCACCGGGACAGGGGGGAACCACAGATACGCAGTATTTT.

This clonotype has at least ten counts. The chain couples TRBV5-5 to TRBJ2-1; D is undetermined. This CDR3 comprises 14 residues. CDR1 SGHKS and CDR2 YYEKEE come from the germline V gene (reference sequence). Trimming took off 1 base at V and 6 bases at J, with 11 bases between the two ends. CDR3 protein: CASSLSAQINEQFF. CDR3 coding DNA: TGTGCCAGCAGCTTGTCGGCACAGATCAATGAGCAGTTCTTC.

CDR3 bases: TGTGCCAGCAGCCCAACAGGGGTCAGGGGGACTGAAGCTTTCTTT. Its translation is CASSPTGVRGTEAFF. The V call is TRBV28, the J call TRBJ1-1, with 7 nucleotides matching TRBD1. The V and J ends lost 6 bases and 5 bases, in that order; junction bases with no gene match: 12. CDR3 length: 15 residues. Per the germline V gene, CDR1 is MDHEN and CDR2 is SYDVKM.

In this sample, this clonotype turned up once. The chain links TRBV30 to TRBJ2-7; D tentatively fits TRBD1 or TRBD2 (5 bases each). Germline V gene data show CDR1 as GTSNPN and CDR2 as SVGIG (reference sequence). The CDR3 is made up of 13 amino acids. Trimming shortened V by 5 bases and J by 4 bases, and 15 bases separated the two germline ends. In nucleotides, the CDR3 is TGTGCCTGGTCGCAGGGAGAGGGGTACGAGCAGTACTTC. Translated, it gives CAWSQGEGYEQYF.

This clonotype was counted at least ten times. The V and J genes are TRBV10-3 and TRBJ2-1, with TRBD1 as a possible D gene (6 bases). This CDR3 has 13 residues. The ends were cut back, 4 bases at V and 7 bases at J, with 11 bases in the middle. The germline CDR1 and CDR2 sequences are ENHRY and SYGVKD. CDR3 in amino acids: CAISVQGLNEQFF. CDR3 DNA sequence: TGTGCCATCAGTGTCCAGGGGCTAAATGAGCAGTTCTTC.

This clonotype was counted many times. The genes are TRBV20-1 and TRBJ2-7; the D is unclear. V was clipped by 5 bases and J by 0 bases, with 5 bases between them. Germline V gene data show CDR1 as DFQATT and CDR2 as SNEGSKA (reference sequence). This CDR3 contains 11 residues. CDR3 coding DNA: TGCAGTGCTCCGGACTCCTACGAGCAGTACTTC. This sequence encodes CSAPDSYEQYF.

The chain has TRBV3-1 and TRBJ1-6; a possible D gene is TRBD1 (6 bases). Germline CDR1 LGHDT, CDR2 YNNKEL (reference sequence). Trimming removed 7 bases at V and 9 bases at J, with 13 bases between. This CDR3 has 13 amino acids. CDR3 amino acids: CASTRDTFSPLHF. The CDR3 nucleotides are TGTGCCAGCACGCGGGACACTTTTTCACCCCTCCACTTT. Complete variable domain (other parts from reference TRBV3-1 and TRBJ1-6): DTAVSQTPKYLVTQMGNDKSIKCEQNLGHDTMYWYKQDSKKFLKIMFSYNNKELIINETVPNRFSPKSPDKAHLNLHINSLELGDSAVYFCASTRDTFSPLHFGNGTRLTVT.